This passage covers 16 T cell receptor beta chains from one sample sequenced in a study of OX40 agonist ivuxolimab in advanced cancers. Profiled with immunoSEQ multiplex PCR; TCRdb holds only in-frame clones, not every one. The sample yields 45,000 to 50,000 clones, 85% to 90% seen once. Sequenced material: CD4+ or CD8+ T cells sorted from blood, taken in a trial of the OX40 agonist ivuxolimab. Source of these receptors: an adult with an advanced solid tumor such as melanoma, head and neck, liver or kidney cancer.

The J gene is TRBJ1-6, the V gene TRBV27; 10 nucleotides agree with TRBD1. Germline CDR1 is MNHEY and CDR2 is SMNVEV (reference sequence). The CDR3 has 14 residues. The junction had 7 bases not matched to a gene; V was cut back by 7 bases and J by 10 bases. The CDR3 nucleotides read TGTGCCAGCACCCAAGGACAGGGGGACTCACCCCTCCACTTT. Amino acid sequence: CASTQGQGDSPLHF.

CDR3 DNA: TGTGCCAGTCTCAAGGGGATGGTTAAGGGTGAAGCTTTCTTT. This translates into CASLKGMVKGEAFF. The V and J genes are TRBV19 and TRBJ1-1, with D possibly matching TRBD1 (5 bases). Germline V lookup: CDR1 LNHDA, CDR2 SQIVND (reference sequence). There are 14 residues in the CDR3. V was cut by 8 bases and J by 7 bases, with 20 bases left in between.

Only one count was recorded for this clone. V gene TRBV5-4 combines with J gene TRBJ1-5; 8 bases map to TRBD1. The germline gives CDR1 SGHNT, CDR2 YYREEE (reference sequence). The ends lost 3 bases at V and 7 bases at J; junction bases unmatched: 6. This CDR3 has 14 residues. The CDR3 coding sequence is TGTGCCAGCAGCTCTGCAGGGGGCGGGCAGCCCCAGCATTTT. This sequence encodes CASSSAGGGQPQHF.

The CDR3 DNA follows: TGTGCCAGCAGCTACGGGACAGGCAATCAGCCCCAGCATTTT. It translates to CASSYGTGNQPQHF. The V call is TRBV11-2, the J call TRBJ1-5, with 7 bases fitting TRBD1. Germline assignment: CDR1 SGHAT and CDR2 FQNNGV. J lost 2 bases, V lost 4 bases, and 2 bases had no gene match. This CDR3 is 14 amino acids long.

This chain links TRBV29-1 with TRBJ1-5; TRBD1 is a possible D gene (6 bases). The V and J ends lost 6 bases and 4 bases respectively, with 13 bases between them. The germline V gene has CDR1 SQVTM and CDR2 ANQGSEA. The CDR3 consists of 13 residues. CDR3 DNA sequence: TGCAGCGTCACTGGGGGGGCGAATCAGCCCCAGCATTTT. Its protein is CSVTGGANQPQHF.

V and J are TRBV5-1 and TRBJ2-7; 9 positions match TRBD2. Germline lookup yields CDR1 SGHRS and CDR2 YFSETQ. The CDR3 extends over 16 amino acids. The trim removed 2 bases at V and 5 bases at J, leaving 11 bases unmatched. The CDR3 loop reads CASSLLISGSSNEQYF. The CDR3 DNA reads as TGCGCCAGCAGCTTACTTATTAGCGGGAGTAGCAACGAGCAGTACTTC. Full variable domain (missing parts from reference TRBV5-1 and TRBJ2-7): KAGVTQTPRYLIKTRGQQVTLSCSPISGHRSVSWYQQTPGQGLQFLFEYFSETQRNKGNFPGRFSGRQFSNSRSEMNVSTLELGDSALYLCASSLLISGSSNEQYFGPGTRLTVT.

J is TRBJ1-1 and V is TRBV5-1; D is ambiguous. This CDR3 contains 15 residues. Germline V gene sequence: CDR1 SGHRS, CDR2 YFSETQ. V was clipped by 4 bases and J by 6 bases, with 19 bases between them. CDR3 bases: TGCGCCAGCAGCCTGGACCTTTTGGGTAGATCTGAAGCTTTCTTT. This encodes CASSLDLLGRSEAFF.

J is TRBJ2-3 and V is TRBV6-5; maybe TRBD1 (6 bases). The V gene's germline CDR1 is MNHEY and CDR2 SVGAGI. Trimming stripped 3 bases from V and 3 bases from J, with 13 bases between. CDR3 size: 15 residues. CDR3 nucleotide sequence: TGTGCCAGCAGTTATCTACAGGGCTTTACAGATACGCAGTATTTT. Translated, it gives CASSYLQGFTDTQYF.

This rearrangement joins TRBV6-5 to TRBJ1-1; TRBD1 matches 11 bases. V was pared by 7 bases and J by 4 bases, with 8 bases of the junction left unmatched. Germline-derived CDR1 and CDR2 are MNHEY and SVGAGI. This CDR3 contains 15 residues. CDR3 sequence (DNA): TGTGCCAGCACCCAGGGGACAGGGGGAACCACTGAAGCTTTCTTT. Translating it yields CASTQGTGGTTEAFF.

V is TRBV18 and J is TRBJ2-4; D is possibly TRBD1 or TRBD2 (6 bases each). Germline V gene data show CDR1 as KGHSH and CDR2 as LQKENI. With 2 bases removed from V and 8 bases from J, the gap between germline ends came to 10 bases. This CDR3 spans 13 amino acids. The CDR3 here is CASSPRGVDIQYF. The CDR3 DNA follows: TGTGCCAGCTCACCAAGGGGGGTTGACATTCAGTACTTC.

The chain joins TRBV6-5 to TRBJ1-2; possibly TRBD1 for D (6 bases). The V end lost 0 bases, the J end lost 3 bases, and 8 bases lay between the germline ends. The V gene's germline CDR1 is MNHEY and CDR2 SVGAGI. The CDR3 runs to 14 residues. The CDR3 reads CASSYSAGDYGYTF. CDR3 DNA sequence: TGTGCCAGCAGTTACTCGGCAGGGGACTATGGCTACACCTTC.

The chain has TRBV19 and TRBJ2-2; 12 bases are a match to TRBD2. The junction had 10 bases not matched to a gene; V was cut back by 9 bases and J by 2 bases. From germline, CDR1 is LNHDA and CDR2 SQIVND (reference sequence). CDR3 length: 17 amino acids. CDR3 coding DNA: TGTGCCAGACCCGTCGGGACTAGCGGGTTCAACACCGGGGAGCTGTTTTTT. Translation gives CARPVGTSGFNTGELFF. Drawing the rest from reference TRBV19 and TRBJ2-2, the complete variable domain is DGGITQSPKYLFRKEGQNVTLSCEQNLNHDAMYWYRQDPGQGLRLIYYSQIVNDFQKGDIAEGYSVSREKKESFPLTVTSAQKNPTAFYLCARPVGTSGFNTGELFFGEGSRLTVL.

The rearrangement links TRBV7-7 to TRBJ2-5; D may be TRBD1 (5 bases). V shed 2 bases and J shed 5 bases, with 12 bases lying between them. There are 14 residues in the CDR3. Germline V gene sequence: CDR1 SSHAT, CDR2 FNYEAQ (reference sequence). DNA for the CDR3: TGTGCCAGCAGCTTAACACCCAGGGCGGAGACCCAGTACTTC. Translating it yields CASSLTPRAETQYF. Looking up the rest from reference TRBV7-7 and TRBJ2-5 gives the full variable domain: GAGVSQSPRYKVTKRGQDVTLRCDPISSHATLYWYQQALGQGPEFLTYFNYEAQPDKSGLPSDRFSAERPEGSISTLTIQRTEQRDSAMYRCASSLTPRAETQYFGPGTRLLVL.

The chain is built from TRBV7-9 and TRBJ2-3; 8 bases are a match to TRBD1. The J segment lost 7 bases and the V segment lost 8 bases, leaving 8 bases of the junction unmatched. Germline-derived CDR1 and CDR2 are SEHNR and FQNEAQ (reference sequence). The CDR3 spans 13 residues. CDR3 in DNA: TGTGCCAGCTCGGACAGGGAGAGAAATACGCAGTATTTT. Amino acid sequence: CASSDRERNTQYF. Complete variable domain (other parts from reference TRBV7-9 and TRBJ2-3): DTGVSQNPRHKITKRGQNVTFRCDPISEHNRLYWYRQTLGQGPEFLTYFQNEAQLEKSRLLSDRFSAERPKGSFSTLEIQRTEQGDSAMYLCASSDRERNTQYFGPGTRLTVL.

This chain connects TRBV7-2 to TRBJ2-7; 7 bases align to TRBD2. V shed 3 bases and J 3 bases; nucleotides not matched to a gene: 5. The germline CDR1 and CDR2 sequences are SGHTA and FQGNSA. The CDR3 runs to 14 residues. This chain's CDR3 is CASSFSASGYEQYF. In nucleotides, the CDR3 is TGTGCCAGCAGCTTCTCGGCTAGCGGCTACGAGCAGTACTTC.

J is TRBJ2-4 and V is TRBV2; maybe TRBD1 (6 bases). The V end lost 8 bases, the J end lost 7 bases, and 18 bases lay between the germline ends. The CDR3 is made up of 14 amino acids. Looked up from germline, CDR1 is SNHLY and CDR2 is FYNNEI. The DNA of the CDR3 is TGTGCCAGCCAAACAGGGTCGGAGTTGAACATTCAGTACTTC. Translated, it gives CASQTGSELNIQYF.